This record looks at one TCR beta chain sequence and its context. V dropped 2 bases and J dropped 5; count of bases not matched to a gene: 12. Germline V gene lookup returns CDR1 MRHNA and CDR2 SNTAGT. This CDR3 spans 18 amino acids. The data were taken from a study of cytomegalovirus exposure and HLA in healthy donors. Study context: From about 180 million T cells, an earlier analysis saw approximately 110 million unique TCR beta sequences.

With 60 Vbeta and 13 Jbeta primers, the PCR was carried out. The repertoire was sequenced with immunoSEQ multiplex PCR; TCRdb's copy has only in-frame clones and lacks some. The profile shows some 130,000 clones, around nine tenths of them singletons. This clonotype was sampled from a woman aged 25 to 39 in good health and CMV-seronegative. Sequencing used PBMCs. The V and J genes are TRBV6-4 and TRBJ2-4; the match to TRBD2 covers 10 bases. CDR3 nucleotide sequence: TGTGCCAGCAGTGACCCGAAGCGGGAGGGCAAGGGGCAAAACATTCAGTACTTC. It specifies CASSDPKREGKGQNIQYF.